These 8 T cell receptor beta chains came from one sample sequenced in a study of type 1 regulatory T cells. Their cognate antigens are unknown. One entry per CDR3 protein results from TCRdb running MiXCR on the reads. The sample shows roughly 71,000 distinct CDR3 sequences, roughly three fifths of them seen only once. Sequenced sample: cultured T cells, either the whole culture or a sorted T cell fraction (not recorded which). The subset denotes: Tr1-enriched cell product generated in vitro against host alloantigens. The source of these receptors is a human donor in good health.

The V gene is TRBV2, the J gene TRBJ2-5; TRBD2 aligns across 15 bases. Per the germline V gene, CDR1 is SNHLY and CDR2 is FYNNEI. V shed 2 bases and J 4 bases; nucleotides not matched to a gene: 5. The CDR3 has 17 amino acids. The CDR3 region has the DNA TGTGCCAGCAGTGAACTACGGACTAGCGGGAGGGGAGAGACCCAGTACTTC. Its protein product is CASSELRTSGRGETQYF. Full variable domain (remainder filled in from reference TRBV2 and TRBJ2-5): EPEVTQTPSHQVTQMGQEVILRCVPISNHLYFYWYRQILGQKVEFLVSFYNNEISEKSEIFDDQFSVERPDGSNFTLKIRSTKLEDSAMYFCASSELRTSGRGETQYFGPGTRLLVL.

V is TRBV5-1 and J is TRBJ1-1, with a possible D match to TRBD1 (5 bases). Germline CDR1 and CDR2: SGHRS and YFSETQ. Trimming took off 1 base at V and 3 bases at J, with 7 bases between the two ends. The CDR3 loop spans 13 amino acids. The CDR3 protein is CASSLLGDTEAFF. The CDR3 DNA sequence: TGCGCCAGCAGCTTGTTGGGGGACACTGAAGCTTTCTTT.

The V and J genes are TRBV20-1 and TRBJ2-5; 14 bases map to TRBD2. J lost 5 bases, V lost 6 bases, and 11 bases had no gene match. CDR3 size: 16 residues. Germline V gene data show CDR1 as DFQATT and CDR2 as SNEGSKA (reference sequence). This CDR3 is CSAMTSGRAVYETQYF. CDR3 nucleotide sequence: TGCAGTGCCATGACTAGCGGGAGGGCCGTTTACGAGACCCAGTACTTC.

The chain is built from TRBV5-5 and TRBJ2-7; D not resolved. The V gene lost 0 bases and the J gene lost 3 bases, with 13 bases spanning the gap. The CDR3 length is 15 residues. CDR1 and CDR2 (germline): SGHKS, YYEKEE (reference sequence). CDR3 nucleotides: TGTGCCAGCAGCTTGGAGGGTGACGGATACTACGAGCAGTACTTC. This gives the protein CASSLEGDGYYEQYF.

The chain has TRBV14 and TRBJ2-2; D not certain. The germline CDR1 and CDR2 sequences are SGHDN and FVKESK. V was cut by 4 bases and J by 1 base, with 7 bases left in between. CDR3 length: 14 amino acids. The CDR3, as DNA: TGTGCCAGCAGCCGTGCCTTGAACACCGGGGAGCTGTTTTTT. This encodes CASSRALNTGELFF.

The chain carries TRBV7-2 and TRBJ2-7; the D is unclear. The CDR3 extends over 15 amino acids. CDR1 is SGHTA and CDR2 is FQGNSA in the germline V gene. The V gene lost 5 bases and the J gene lost 0 bases, with 14 bases spanning the gap. The CDR3 is CASSPWGSSSYEQYF. The CDR3 DNA reads TGTGCCAGCAGCCCTTGGGGTAGCAGCTCCTACGAGCAGTACTTC.

This rearrangement joins TRBV4-2 to TRBJ2-7; D uncertain. V was clipped by 0 bases and J by 0 bases, with 9 bases between them. Germline values: CDR1 LGHNA, CDR2 YNFKEQ. This CDR3 has 15 residues. The CDR3 region has the DNA TGTGCCAGCAGCCAAGACCCGTTGAGCTCCTACGAGCAGTACTTC. Translated: CASSQDPLSSYEQYF.

This clonotype came up a few times. This chain links TRBV7-7 with TRBJ2-1; D is uncertain. Per the germline V gene, CDR1 is SSHAT and CDR2 is FNYEAQ (reference sequence). Trimming removed 4 bases from V and 4 bases from J, with 17 bases in between. The CDR3 runs 16 residues. The CDR3 DNA sequence: TGTGCCAGCAGCTACCGACATGGAGTCGAATACAATGAGCAGTTCTTC. Amino acid sequence: CASSYRHGVEYNEQFF.